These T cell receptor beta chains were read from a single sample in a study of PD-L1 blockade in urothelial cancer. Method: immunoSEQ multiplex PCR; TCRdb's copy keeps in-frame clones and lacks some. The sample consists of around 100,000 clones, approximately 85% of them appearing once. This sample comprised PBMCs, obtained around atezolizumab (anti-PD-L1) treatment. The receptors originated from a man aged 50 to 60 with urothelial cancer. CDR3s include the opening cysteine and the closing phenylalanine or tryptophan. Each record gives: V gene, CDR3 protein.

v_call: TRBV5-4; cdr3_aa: CASSLDRTDNSPLHF
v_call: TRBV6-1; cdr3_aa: CASSGETYNEQFF
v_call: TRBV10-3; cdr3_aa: CATLRQGSYEQYF
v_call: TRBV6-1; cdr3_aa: CASSEARRGPNYGYTF
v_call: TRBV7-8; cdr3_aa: CASSLGVTGLETQYF
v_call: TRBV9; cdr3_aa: CASSVGKAGGDIQYF
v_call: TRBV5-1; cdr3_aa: CASSWGLAGVDTQYF
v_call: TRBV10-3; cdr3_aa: CAIRQQGRGNTEAFF
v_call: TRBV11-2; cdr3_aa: CASSFRTGGETQYF
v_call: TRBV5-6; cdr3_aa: CASSAQGIVRTEAFF
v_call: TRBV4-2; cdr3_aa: CASSQELAGAGEQFF
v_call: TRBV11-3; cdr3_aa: CASSPSGTSGYNEQFF